The subject of this entry is one T cell receptor (beta chain). These data are taken from a study of T cell changes during pregnancy in multiple sclerosis. Profiling relied on immunoSEQ multiplex PCR, and the TCRdb table lists in-frame clones only, not all of them. The sample includes 45,000 to 65,000 clones, nearly 95% seen only once; the top ten take roughly 2.5%. Per germline, CDR1 SGHRS and CDR2 YFSETQ. V lost 0 bases and J 4 bases, leaving 11 bases between the germline ends. The length of the CDR3 is 14 residues. The material sequenced was CD8+ T cells from peripheral blood mononuclear cells, taken in the third trimester of pregnancy. The J gene is TRBJ2-7, the V gene TRBV5-1; maybe TRBD2 (7 bases). The receptor was isolated from a female donor with multiple sclerosis, enrolled in a pregnancy study. For the CDR3, the DNA is TGCGCCAGCAGCTTGGAGGGGGGGAGTTACGAGCAGTACTTC. This translates into CASSLEGGSYEQYF.